The 27 T cell receptor beta chains below were found in one sample sequenced in a study of T cells after posttransplantation cyclophosphamide. Only in-frame clones appear in the TCRdb table, and some are missing; sequencing was by immunoSEQ multiplex PCR. This sample carries 6,000 to 7,500 clones, none of them present only once. Busulfan-fludarabine conditioning, marrow transplant, and cyclophosphamide on days +3 and +4 were administered. The sequencing here drew on PBMCs, taken after allogeneic stem cell transplant with posttransplant cyclophosphamide. These receptor sequences come from a male patient in his forties or fifties who received an allogeneic stem cell transplant from an unrelated donor, was CMV-positive, and had acute GVHD only. Part of the T cells may come from the graft donor.

This clone was counted at least ten times. The rearrangement joins TRBV4-1 to TRBJ2-7; a possible D gene is TRBD2 (5 bases). CDR3 length equals 15 residues. Per germline, CDR1 MGHRA and CDR2 YSYEKL. V lost 0 bases and J 0 bases, leaving 9 bases between the germline ends. CDR3 residues: CASSQELDSSYEQYF. CDR3 in DNA: TGCGCCAGCAGCCAAGAATTGGACTCCTCCTACGAGCAGTACTTC.

This clone showed up many times. The chain is built from TRBV18 and TRBJ1-1; a weak D match, TRBD1 (5 bases). This CDR3 comprises 14 residues. Germline V lookup: CDR1 KGHSH, CDR2 LQKENI. Trimming removed 3 bases at V and 8 bases at J, with 16 bases between. Here the CDR3 DNA reads TGTGCCAGCTCACCGGCAGGGTCATCCTCCGAAGCTTTCTTT. Its translation is CASSPAGSSSEAFF.

This clone was recorded at least ten times. The rearrangement links TRBV9 to TRBJ1-2; a possible D gene is TRBD1 (6 bases). CDR1 and CDR2 (germline): SGDLS, YYNGEE. The V end was cut by 0 bases, the J end by 5 bases, with 14 bases between. The CDR3 has 15 residues. CDR3 coding DNA: TGTGCCAGCAGCGTAGTTGCGGGGGCAGGATATGGCTACACCTTC. Its protein product is CASSVVAGAGYGYTF.

This rearrangement joins TRBV7-2 to TRBJ1-5, with 12 bases matching TRBD1. This CDR3 has 19 residues. Germline CDR1 is SGHTA and CDR2 is FQGNSA. The junction had 12 bases not matched to a gene; V was cut back by 1 base and J by 5 bases. The CDR3 sequence is CASSLERDRGQVGDQPQHF. In DNA, the CDR3 is TGTGCCAGCAGCTTAGAGCGGGACAGGGGGCAGGTAGGTGATCAGCCCCAGCATTTT.

This clone was picked up many times. The V call is TRBV7-9, the J call TRBJ2-1; 8 bases are a match to TRBD2. J was trimmed by 5 bases and V by 2 bases; bases with no gene match: 8. CDR1 and CDR2 from the germline V gene are SEHNR and FQNEAQ (reference sequence). The CDR3 is made up of 16 amino acids. The CDR3 DNA reads as TGTGCCAGCAGCTTATGGGGACTAGAAGGGCACAATGAGCAGTTCTTC. This translates into CASSLWGLEGHNEQFF.

This clone was counted ten times or more. The chain joins TRBV28 to TRBJ1-3; D not resolved. CDR1 is MDHEN, CDR2 SYDVKM, per germline. V gave up 7 bases and J gave up 4 bases, with 14 bases separating them. The CDR3 runs to 14 residues. The CDR3 DNA reads TGTGCCAGCACCGTACATTGGAGGGGAAACACCATATATTTT. This translates into CASTVHWRGNTIYF.

This clone has a count of ten or more. The chain carries TRBV11-3 and TRBJ2-7; D remains unclear. V lost 1 base and J 5 bases, leaving 3 bases between the germline ends. The CDR3 covers 11 residues. Germline V gives CDR1 SGHNT, CDR2 YENEEA. CDR3 nucleotide sequence: TGTGCCAGCAGCTTAGGAGACGAGCAGTACTTC. It is translated as CASSLGDEQYF.

This clone appeared many times. V is TRBV11-2 and J is TRBJ1-1; D is uncertain. CDR1 and CDR2 from the germline V gene are SGHAT and FQNNGV. The CDR3 sequence is 11 residues long. V dropped 4 bases and J dropped 3 bases, with 3 bases sitting between them. CDR3: CASSSYTEAFF. The CDR3 DNA sequence: TGTGCCAGCAGCTCCTACACTGAAGCTTTCTTT.

This clone came up many times. This sequence joins TRBV18 and TRBJ2-1, with 9 bases identical to TRBD1. Germline CDR1 KGHSH, CDR2 LQKENI. This CDR3 is built from 15 residues. V shed 5 bases and J 5 bases; nucleotides not matched to a gene: 7. The CDR3 nucleotides are TGTGCCAGCTCAATCGGGACAGGGTGGAACAATGAGCAGTTCTTC. It specifies CASSIGTGWNNEQFF.

This clone is termed medium-sized. J is TRBJ2-7 and V is TRBV7-2; a weak D match, TRBD1 (6 bases). The CDR3 sequence is 13 residues long. V lost 4 bases and J 2 bases, leaving 9 bases between the germline ends. CDR1 SGHTA and CDR2 FQGNSA come from the germline V gene. The CDR3 nucleotides read TGTGCCAGCAGCTCGAGGACAGCCTACGAGCAGTACTTC. It codes for CASSSRTAYEQYF.

This clone was seen ten or more times. CDR3 sequence reads: CASSLGTSGVYEQYF. In DNA, the CDR3 is TGTGCCAGCAGTTTAGGGACTAGCGGTGTATACGAGCAGTACTTC. The gene calls are TRBV27 and TRBJ2-7, with 11 nucleotides matching TRBD2. Per germline, CDR1 MNHEY and CDR2 SMNVEV (reference sequence). The CDR3 runs to 15 residues. V gave up 2 bases and J gave up 4 bases; unmatched junction bases: 4.

This clone was counted many times. This chain links TRBV19 with TRBJ1-4, with a possible D match to TRBD1 (5 bases). Deletions cut 10 bases from V and 7 bases from J, with 19 bases between. There are 14 residues in the CDR3. Looked up from germline, CDR1 is LNHDA and CDR2 is SQIVND (reference sequence). CDR3 amino acids: CATRQGQGSEKLFF. In DNA form, the CDR3 reads TGTGCCACCAGGCAGGGTCAGGGAAGTGAAAAACTGTTTTTT.

Notes on this clone: An end of the junction differs from the germline gene, which may be a read error. The sample holds other DNA sequences that translate to the same CDR3. This chain links TRBV7-2 with TRBJ1-5; D is undetermined. This CDR3 contains 15 residues. CDR1 and CDR2 (germline): SGHTA, FQGNSA. CDR3 DNA sequence: TGTGCCAGCAGCTTCCAGTCGAATAGCAATCAGCCCCAGCACTTT. Translating it yields CASSFQSNSNQPQHF.

This clone was detected only a few times. This chain uses TRBV7-9 with TRBJ2-3; D uncertain. The CDR3 is made up of 12 amino acids. Trimming left V 0 bases short and J 9 bases short, with 7 bases between. The germline V gene has CDR1 SEHNR and CDR2 FQNEAQ (reference sequence). This CDR3 reads CASSLAYGTQYF. The CDR3 DNA reads TGTGCCAGCAGCTTAGCGTACGGGACGCAGTATTTT.

The chain is built from TRBV5-1 and TRBJ2-3, with TRBD2 matching 14 bases. With 4 bases clipped from V and 4 bases from J, the junction kept 2 bases outside the gene matches. This CDR3 has 15 residues. CDR1 SGHRS and CDR2 YFSETQ come from the germline V gene. The DNA of the CDR3 is TGCGCCAGCAGCGTGGGACTAGCGGGAGCAGATACGCAGTATTTT. The encoded protein is CASSVGLAGADTQYF.

This clone was counted ten times or more. The rearrangement uses TRBV28 and TRBJ1-5; D perhaps matches TRBD1 (6 bases). The CDR3 loop spans 12 amino acids. Trimming stripped 6 bases from V and 6 bases from J, with 9 bases between. Per germline, CDR1 MDHEN and CDR2 SYDVKM. CDR3 loop: CASRGGGQPQHF. The CDR3 nucleotides are TGTGCCAGCAGGGGAGGGGGTCAGCCCCAGCATTTT.

This clone was seen at least ten times. CDR3 protein: CASSLGAGNTEAFF. In DNA form, the CDR3 reads TGTGCCAGCAGCTTAGGGGCAGGGAACACTGAAGCTTTCTTT. The rearrangement links TRBV7-2 to TRBJ1-1; D call uncertain. There are 14 residues in the CDR3. The V and J ends lost 1 base and 1 base respectively, with 7 bases between them. Per germline, CDR1 SGHTA and CDR2 FQGNSA.

A word on this clone: Additional DNA sequences in this sample encode the identical CDR3. V is TRBV6-1 and J is TRBJ1-6; D not resolved. CDR3 length equals 15 residues. Trimming left V 3 bases short and J 6 bases short, with 12 bases between. Germline loops: CDR1 MNHNS, CDR2 SASEGT. The CDR3 nucleotides are TGTGCCAGCAGTGATTGGGAGGGAGGTAATTCACCCCTCCACTTT. This codes for CASSDWEGGNSPLHF.

The sample holds a few counts of this clone. The chain couples TRBV28 to TRBJ1-2, with 7 bases matching TRBD1. V shed 6 bases and J 8 bases; nucleotides not matched to a gene: 9. CDR3 size: 13 residues. CDR1 is MDHEN, CDR2 SYDVKM, per germline. The CDR3 region is CASRQTGSGGYTF. In nucleotides, the CDR3 is TGTGCCAGCAGGCAGACAGGGTCCGGGGGCTACACCTTC.

This sequence joins TRBV4-3 and TRBJ2-5, with 11 bases that match TRBD2. J was trimmed by 3 bases and V by 0 bases; bases with no gene match: 3. There are 16 residues in the CDR3. The germline CDR1 and CDR2 sequences are LGHNA and YSLEER. The CDR3 here is CASSQDIAGGEETQYF. In nucleotides, the CDR3 is TGCGCCAGCAGCCAAGATATAGCGGGGGGGGAAGAGACCCAGTACTTC.

This clone was counted many times. The chain carries TRBV5-1 and TRBJ2-1; possibly TRBD2 for D (5 bases). This CDR3 is 14 amino acids long. Germline CDR1 SGHRS, CDR2 YFSETQ. Trimming removed 1 base at V and 4 bases at J, with 9 bases between. CDR3 DNA: TGCGCCAGCAGCTTGCGGACTTGGTACAATGAGCAGTTCTTC. Translation: CASSLRTWYNEQFF. The whole variable domain, remainder taken from reference TRBV5-1 and TRBJ2-1, is KAGVTQTPRYLIKTRGQQVTLSCSPISGHRSVSWYQQTPGQGLQFLFEYFSETQRNKGNFPGRFSGRQFSNSRSEMNVSTLELGDSALYLCASSLRTWYNEQFFGPGTRLTVL.

The table lists this clone with many counts. This chain uses TRBV5-1 with TRBJ2-2; 8 bases match TRBD2. This CDR3 spans 16 amino acids. Germline trimming cut 0 bases from V and 0 bases from J; bases unmatched to any gene: 1. CDR1 and CDR2 from the germline V gene are SGHRS and YFSETQ. The CDR3 DNA reads TGCGCCAGCAGCTTGGAGCGGGGGACGAACACCGGGGAGCTGTTTTTT. This gives the protein CASSLERGTNTGELFF.

The V call is TRBV9, the J call TRBJ2-3, with D tentatively TRBD1 (6 bases). V lost 4 bases, J lost 1 base, and 13 bases lay in between. CDR1 and CDR2 from the germline V gene are SGDLS and YYNGEE. CDR3 length: 15 residues. The CDR3 region has the DNA TGTGCCAGCAGCCCAATCCGACAGGGCACAGATACGCAGTATTTT. Its translation: CASSPIRQGTDTQYF.

V usage is TRBV7-9 and J usage is TRBJ2-7, with a possible D match to TRBD1 (5 bases). The ends were cut back, 5 bases at V and 5 bases at J, with 16 bases in the middle. The V gene's germline CDR1 is SEHNR and CDR2 FQNEAQ (reference sequence). CDR3 length: 14 residues. The CDR3 nucleotides are TGTGCCAGCAGCCCCACCCTTGACAGTGACGAGCAGTACTTC. Translated, it gives CASSPTLDSDEQYF.

The table lists this clone with many counts. The chain carries TRBV2 and TRBJ2-1; D is possibly TRBD2 (6 bases). Germline V gives CDR1 SNHLY, CDR2 FYNNEI. The CDR3 sequence is 15 residues long. V was cut by 1 base and J by 7 bases, with 14 bases left in between. The CDR3 nucleotides are TGTGCCAGCAGTGAAGTAGTAGCGGCCGCGAATGAGCAGTTCTTC. Translating gives CASSEVVAAANEQFF.

This clone has a handful of counts. The rearrangement links TRBV7-2 to TRBJ2-1, with D perhaps matching TRBD1 (6 bases). CDR3 length: 16 residues. Germline loops: CDR1 SGHTA, CDR2 FQGNSA. Trimming took 1 base from V and 5 from J, leaving 15 bases between them. The CDR3 DNA follows: TGTGCCAGCAGCTTAGAAGGGGGAGTTTCCCACAATGAGCAGTTCTTC. This sequence encodes CASSLEGGVSHNEQFF.

This clone has a count of ten or more. The CDR3 loop is CATSRDYSSYEQYF. CDR3 in DNA: TGTGCCACCAGCAGAGACTATTCGTCCTACGAGCAGTACTTC. The chain is built from TRBV15 and TRBJ2-7; D unclear. Germline values: CDR1 LNHNV, CDR2 YYDKDF (reference sequence). The CDR3 consists of 14 residues. V was trimmed by 0 bases and J by 1 base, leaving 7 bases between them.